This T cell receptor (beta chain) was documented in a study of cytomegalovirus exposure and HLA in healthy donors. Study context: Later analysis reported that the 120 validation repertoires shared the platform of the roughly 630 first-cohort repertoires. The study's findings and limits: The listing of roughly 160 TCR beta chains classed them as cytomegalovirus-associated. Whilst most TCR sequences proved rare, a subset of public TCRs occurred across many donors.

Produced via immunoSEQ multiplex PCR; TCRdb's table is partial and in-frame only. The table includes approximately 150,000 clones, about four fifths detected once. With respect to this clone: The antigen remains undetermined.

CDR1 is SGDLS, CDR2 YYNGEE, per germline. Unmatched junction bases numbered 25, after V lost 0 bases and J lost 4 bases. CDR3 size: 23 residues. This TCR came from a man aged 25-45 years in good health and CMV-seropositive. The sample consisted of PBMCs. The genes are TRBV9 and TRBJ2-1; 10 bases fit TRBD2. Written as DNA, the CDR3 is TGTGCCAGCAGCGTAGCTGTGGCTAGCGGGAGAGGGGGGCCCTCCCTCAAATACAATGAGCAGTTCTTC. It encodes CASSVAVASGRGGPSLKYNEQFF.